The next 24 T cell receptor beta chains were all read from a single sample in a study of graft-versus-host responses after intestinal transplantation. Which antigens these TCRs recognize remains unknown. Repertoires were generated with immunoSEQ multiplex PCR, while TCRdb's copy carries only in-frame clones and drops some. The sample lists about 120,000 clones; about 93% were seen once. This specimen consisted of unstimulated CD4+ T cells sorted from spleen or lymph node cells, obtained before intestinal transplant. These receptors came from a human donor who received an intestinal transplant.

The J gene is TRBJ2-7, the V gene TRBV10-3; TRBD2 is a possible D gene (5 bases). Germline V gives CDR1 ENHRY, CDR2 SYGVKD. CDR3 length: 15 residues. V was cut by 6 bases and J by 5 bases, with 20 bases left in between. The CDR3 protein is CAISSLGGLTHEQYF. For the CDR3, the DNA is TGTGCCATCAGCTCCCTAGGAGGACTGACGCACGAGCAGTACTTC.

The V and J genes are TRBV6-6 and TRBJ1-4; the D is unclear. The CDR3 consists of 15 residues. The germline V gene encodes CDR1 MNHNY and CDR2 SVGAGI (reference sequence). The V gene lost 7 bases and the J gene lost 0 bases, with 12 bases spanning the gap. The CDR3 region has the DNA TGTGCCAGCAAGGGCGGCTGGACAACTAATGAAAAACTGTTTTTT. It yields the protein CASKGGWTTNEKLFF.

The gene calls are TRBV7-9 and TRBJ1-1, with 9 bases lining up with TRBD1. Germline V lookup: CDR1 SEHNR, CDR2 FQNEAQ (reference sequence). V gave up 5 bases and J gave up 1 base; unmatched junction bases: 5. This CDR3 has 15 amino acids. As DNA, the CDR3 is TGTGCCAGCAGCCAGCGACAGGGGGGGAACACTGAAGCTTTCTTT. Protein: CASSQRQGGNTEAFF.

The V and J genes are TRBV29-1 and TRBJ2-7, with TRBD2 matching 7 bases. V lost 2 bases to trimming and J lost 3 bases; unmatched junction nucleotides: 10. The CDR3 length is 15 residues. Germline V gene data show CDR1 as SQVTM and CDR2 as ANQGSEA. CDR3 in amino acids: CSVERWEGLIYEQYF. CDR3 sequence (DNA): TGCAGCGTTGAAAGGTGGGAGGGCCTCATCTACGAGCAGTACTTC.

The chain employs TRBV6-6 and TRBJ2-5; TRBD2 might be the D (5 bases). V was trimmed by 7 bases and J by 0 bases, leaving 15 bases between them. The germline V gene has CDR1 MNHNY and CDR2 SVGAGI (reference sequence). The CDR3 consists of 15 residues. CDR3 DNA sequence: TGTGCCAGCACCCGAGGGTTTGCGGACCAAGAGACCCAGTACTTC. It codes for CASTRGFADQETQYF.

This clone was seen a few times. This sequence joins TRBV28 and TRBJ1-3; D possibly corresponds to TRBD1 (5 bases). Per the germline V gene, CDR1 is MDHEN and CDR2 is SYDVKM. Trimming shortened V by 4 bases and J by 4 bases, and 14 bases separated the two germline ends. This CDR3 region has 15 residues. The CDR3 sequence is CASSWGDLKGNTIYF. The CDR3 nucleotides are TGTGCCAGCAGTTGGGGGGACTTGAAAGGAAACACCATATATTTT.

The genes are TRBV6-1 and TRBJ1-1; D ambiguous. The germline V and J ends were trimmed by 0 bases and 13 bases, with 27 bases remaining between them. The germline V gene has CDR1 MNHNS and CDR2 SASEGT. The CDR3 extends over 17 amino acids. The CDR3: CASSEALTPRAPHWGFF. The CDR3 bases are TGTGCCAGCAGTGAAGCCCTGACCCCCCGCGCTCCCCACTGGGGTTTCTTT.

The V gene is TRBV6-5, the J gene TRBJ2-4; D not certain. Germline CDR1 reads MNHEY; CDR2 reads SVGAGI. The CDR3 consists of 12 residues. Trimming pared 8 bases from V and 0 bases from J, leaving 5 bases between. The CDR3 loop is CASGLAKNIQYF. The DNA for the CDR3 is TGTGCCAGCGGGCTAGCCAAAAACATTCAGTACTTC.

The gene calls are TRBV6-1 and TRBJ2-1; no reliable D call. Trimming shortened V by 8 bases and J by 4 bases, and 12 bases separated the two germline ends. CDR1 and CDR2 from the germline V gene are MNHNS and SASEGT. This CDR3 contains 13 residues. The DNA for the CDR3 is TGTGCCAGCCTTAAGATGCCGTACAATGAGCAGTTCTTC. Translating it yields CASLKMPYNEQFF.

This rearrangement joins TRBV6-5 to TRBJ1-2; 12 bases map to TRBD1. Trimming took 4 bases from V and 8 from J; bases not matched to a gene: 8. Germline values: CDR1 MNHEY, CDR2 SVGAGI. This CDR3 region has 15 residues. DNA for the CDR3: TGTGCCAGCAGTTCCCCCGGGACAGGGGGCGGAGGCTACACCTTC. It specifies CASSSPGTGGGGYTF.

This clone has just a few counts. The same CDR3 can be traced to other DNA sequences in this sample. The chain uses TRBV5-1 and TRBJ2-7, with D possibly TRBD1 on 5 matching bases. The CDR3 has 12 residues. In germline, CDR1 is SGHRS, CDR2 YFSETQ. The germline V and J ends were trimmed by 0 bases and 4 bases, with 5 bases remaining between them. The CDR3 DNA sequence: TGCGCCAGCAGCTTGGAGGGGTACGAGCAGTACTTC. Protein: CASSLEGYEQYF.

The CDR3 nucleotides read TGCGCCAGCAGCTTGGGCGGAGCGGGAGTTCACCCTGAGCAGTTCTTC. It is translated as CASSLGGAGVHPEQFF. The chain links TRBV5-1 to TRBJ2-1, with TRBD2 matching over 8 bases. The CDR3 loop spans 16 amino acids. From germline, CDR1 is SGHRS and CDR2 YFSETQ. Trimming took 0 bases from V and 9 from J; bases not matched to a gene: 11.

This clone appeared once. The chain links TRBV29-1 to TRBJ1-4; D is unresolved. Germline V gene data show CDR1 as SQVTM and CDR2 as ANQGSEA. V was trimmed by 5 bases and J by 3 bases, leaving 10 bases between them. The CDR3 contains 13 residues. CDR3 loop: CSVRPQANEKLFF. In DNA form, the CDR3 reads TGCAGCGTTAGACCCCAGGCTAATGAAAAACTGTTTTTT.

The chain links TRBV7-2 to TRBJ1-2; D is perhaps TRBD1 (6 bases). Between the trimmed V and J ends, which lost 1 base and 3 bases, there was a span of 12 bases. The length of the CDR3 is 15 residues. Germline V gene data show CDR1 as SGHTA and CDR2 as FQGNSA. DNA of the CDR3: TGTGCCAGCAGCTTAGGGGCAGGGGTGGACTATGGCTACACCTTC. This gives the protein CASSLGAGVDYGYTF.

The chain links TRBV20-1 to TRBJ2-7; TRBD2 is a possible D gene (5 bases). The CDR3 spans 11 residues. V lost 6 bases to trimming and J lost 6 bases, with 12 bases between them. Germline-derived CDR1 and CDR2 are DFQATT and SNEGSKA (reference sequence). The CDR3 sequence is CSARVLVEQYF. DNA for the CDR3: TGCAGTGCGAGGGTCCTGGTCGAGCAGTACTTC.

The chain has TRBV29-1 and TRBJ2-7, with TRBD1 matching over 8 bases. This CDR3 comprises 14 residues. CDR1 and CDR2 from the germline V gene are SQVTM and ANQGSEA. Losses at the gene ends were 4 bases for V and 5 bases for J; bases not matched to a gene: 10. CDR3 sequence (DNA): TGCAGCGTTGGTCAGAGGACAGGGCTCGACGAGCAGTACTTC. It codes for CSVGQRTGLDEQYF.

The V and J genes are TRBV6-6 and TRBJ1-5, with D unresolved. Germline CDR1 reads MNHNY; CDR2 reads SVGAGI (reference sequence). The V gene lost 5 bases and the J gene lost 2 bases, with 10 bases spanning the gap. The CDR3 is 14 residues long. The CDR3 sequence: CASSDREGNQPQHF. DNA of the CDR3: TGTGCCAGCAGTGATCGGGAGGGCAATCAGCCCCAGCATTTT.

This clone appeared once. The chain uses TRBV18 and TRBJ1-1; D gene ambiguous. Trimming took 6 bases from V and 7 from J, leaving 15 bases between them. Germline assignment: CDR1 KGHSH and CDR2 LQKENI. The CDR3 has 13 residues. CDR3 loop: CASSPGLPHEAFF. The CDR3 DNA reads TGTGCCAGCTCTCCGGGATTACCGCATGAAGCTTTCTTT.

The chain employs TRBV6-1 and TRBJ2-7; D perhaps matches TRBD1 (5 bases). The CDR3 covers 13 residues. V was cut by 2 bases and J by 5 bases, with 10 bases left in between. CDR1 and CDR2 from the germline V gene are MNHNS and SASEGT. The CDR3 reads CASSEIEGDEQYF. The CDR3 bases are TGTGCCAGCAGTGAAATAGAAGGGGACGAGCAGTACTTC.

This rearrangement joins TRBV11-2 to TRBJ2-2; TRBD2 agrees at 7 bases. Germline V lookup: CDR1 SGHAT, CDR2 FQNNGV. CDR3 size: 15 residues. The V gene end was trimmed by 2 bases and the J gene end by 3 bases; junction bases not matched to a gene: 3. CDR3 protein: CASSLTGGHTGELFF. The CDR3 nucleotides read TGTGCCAGCAGCTTAACGGGAGGTCACACCGGGGAGCTGTTTTTT. The full variable domain, its missing parts supplied by reference TRBV11-2 and TRBJ2-2, is EAGVAQSPRYKIIEKRQSVAFWCNPISGHATLYWYQQILGQGPKLLIQFQNNGVVDDSQLPKDRFSAERLKGVDSTLKIQPAKLEDSAVYLCASSLTGGHTGELFFGEGSRLTVL.

The rearrangement uses TRBV5-1 and TRBJ1-5; D not certain. CDR1 and CDR2 from the germline V gene are SGHRS and YFSETQ. This CDR3 is 13 amino acids long. V lost 0 bases, J lost 7 bases, and 8 bases lay in between. The CDR3 is CASSLDGVQPQHF. In DNA form, the CDR3 reads TGCGCCAGCAGCTTGGACGGTGTCCAGCCCCAGCATTTT.

The V gene is TRBV11-2, the J gene TRBJ2-7; 7 nucleotides align to TRBD2. The J segment lost 3 bases and the V segment lost 3 bases, leaving 5 bases of the junction unmatched. CDR1 and CDR2 from the germline V gene are SGHAT and FQNNGV. The CDR3 is 14 amino acids. DNA for the CDR3: TGTGCCAGCAGCTTCGGGGGGACCCTCTACGAGCAGTACTTC. Its translation is CASSFGGTLYEQYF.

The V and J genes are TRBV20-1 and TRBJ2-1, with a tentative D call TRBD2 (6 bases). The CDR3 covers 11 residues. Germline values: CDR1 DFQATT, CDR2 SNEGSKA (reference sequence). V shed 6 bases and J shed 15 bases, with 18 bases lying between them. CDR3 loop: CSAANGGTRFF. CDR3 nucleotides: TGCAGTGCAGCGAACGGCGGGACTCGGTTCTTC.

Here the CDR3 DNA reads TGTGCCAGCAGAACGGAGGACTCTCCCAGAACCCAGTACTTC. Its protein is CASRTEDSPRTQYF. This sequence joins TRBV2 and TRBJ2-5; D is perhaps TRBD2 (5 bases). The V end lost 6 bases, the J end lost 8 bases, and 19 bases lay between the germline ends. This CDR3 is 14 amino acids long. Germline values: CDR1 SNHLY, CDR2 FYNNEI.